The 14 T cell receptor beta chains given below trace back to one sample, sequenced in a study of CD8 T cells in Susac syndrome. Reverse transcription of about 0.45 to 1 ug RNA was performed with random hexamers. TCRdb re-analysed the immunoSEQ multiplex PCR reads in MiXCR, keeping a single row per CDR3 protein. The table has roughly 100,000 distinct CDR3 sequences, around 94% seen once. The sample was CD8+ T cells from PBMCs. These receptors were obtained from a human donor with Susac syndrome.

The chain uses TRBV5-1 and TRBJ2-1; TRBD1 aligns across 9 bases. Germline CDR1 and CDR2: SGHRS and YFSETQ. This CDR3 comprises 14 residues. V lost 4 bases and J lost 6; bases outside the gene matches: 5. CDR3: CASSQDRGSNEQFF. The CDR3 DNA reads as TGCGCCAGCAGCCAGGACAGGGGTAGCAATGAGCAGTTCTTC.

The chain employs TRBV5-4 and TRBJ2-1; tentatively, D is TRBD1 (6 bases). This CDR3 is 12 amino acids long. V lost 5 bases and J lost 9, with 12 bases in between. Per the germline V gene, CDR1 is SGHNT and CDR2 is YYREEE (reference sequence). CDR3 nucleotides: TGTGCCAGCAGTAACTTGGGGGCTGAGCAGTTCTTC. It codes for CASSNLGAEQFF.

The J gene is TRBJ2-5, the V gene TRBV7-6; TRBD2 agrees at 7 bases. V lost 5 bases to trimming and J lost 1 base; unmatched junction nucleotides: 4. The CDR3 loop spans 14 amino acids. In germline, CDR1 is SGHVS, CDR2 FNYEAQ. The CDR3 sequence: CASSLKRGQETQYF. CDR3 DNA sequence: TGTGCCAGCAGCCTAAAGCGGGGCCAAGAGACCCAGTACTTC.

The chain is built from TRBV4-2 and TRBJ1-2; weak D call: TRBD1 (5 bases). Trimming pared 0 bases from V and 4 bases from J, leaving 12 bases between. Germline-derived CDR1 and CDR2 are LGHNA and YNFKEQ. The CDR3 is 15 amino acids. The CDR3 loop is CASSQDPQASYGYTF. In DNA form, the CDR3 reads TGTGCCAGCAGCCAAGACCCACAGGCGTCCTATGGCTACACCTTC.

V usage is TRBV13 and J usage is TRBJ2-5; 12 bases are a match to TRBD2. Germline CDR1 is PRHDT and CDR2 is FYEKMQ (reference sequence). There are 16 residues in the CDR3. V lost 5 bases and J lost 4; bases outside the gene matches: 8. The CDR3 loop reads CASSPWSSGGAETQYF. The CDR3 DNA follows: TGTGCCAGCAGCCCCTGGTCTAGCGGGGGGGCAGAGACCCAGTACTTC.

The V call is TRBV5-1, the J call TRBJ2-5; D is possibly TRBD1 (5 bases). CDR1 SGHRS and CDR2 YFSETQ come from the germline V gene. The CDR3 is 14 amino acids. Trimming removed 3 bases from V and 4 bases from J, with 13 bases in between. The CDR3 DNA reads TGCGCCAGCAGCTGGGCCCCAGGGCCAGAGACCCAGTACTTC. Translated: CASSWAPGPETQYF.

The chain links TRBV7-9 to TRBJ2-5; D ambiguous. This CDR3 contains 15 residues. Between the trimmed V and J ends, which lost 2 bases and 2 bases, there was a span of 12 bases. Germline V gene lookup returns CDR1 SEHNR and CDR2 FQNEAQ (reference sequence). Here the CDR3 reads CASSLRKVEQETQYF. In DNA form, the CDR3 reads TGTGCCAGCAGCTTACGTAAAGTCGAGCAAGAGACCCAGTACTTC.

The rearrangement uses TRBV6-2 or TRBV6-3 and TRBJ2-7; tentatively, D is TRBD2 (5 bases). Germline V gene lookup returns CDR1 MNHEY and CDR2 SVGEGT. CDR3 length equals 12 residues. Deletions cut 6 bases from V and 3 bases from J, with 9 bases between. The CDR3 spells CASSPTSYEQYF. DNA of the CDR3: TGTGCCAGCAGCCCCACTAGCTACGAGCAGTACTTC.

The rearrangement links TRBV9 to TRBJ2-7, with D unresolved. CDR1 SGDLS and CDR2 YYNGEE come from the germline V gene. V gave up 3 bases and J gave up 3 bases, with 7 bases separating them. The CDR3 is 12 residues long. The CDR3 is CASSENGYEQYF. The CDR3 DNA reads TGTGCCAGCAGCGAAAACGGCTACGAGCAGTACTTC.

The gene calls are TRBV13 and TRBJ1-5; no definite D call. V was shortened by 0 bases and J by 6 bases, with 9 bases between the two germline ends. CDR3 length: 14 amino acids. Germline CDR1 is PRHDT and CDR2 is FYEKMQ (reference sequence). The CDR3 DNA follows: TGTGCCAGCAGCTTAGGCACAGCAACTCAGCCCCAGCATTTT. Translation: CASSLGTATQPQHF. Drawing the rest from reference TRBV13 and TRBJ1-5, the complete variable domain is AAGVIQSPRHLIKEKRETATLKCYPIPRHDTVYWYQQGPGQDPQFLISFYEKMQSDKGSIPDRFSAQQFSDYHSELNMSSLELGDSALYFCASSLGTATQPQHFGDGTRLSIL.

As DNA, the CDR3 is TGTGCCAGCAGTTCCACAGAAAGCTCCTACAATGAGCAGTTCTTC. Its translation: CASSSTESSYNEQFF. This rearrangement joins TRBV27 to TRBJ2-1; D gene ambiguous. The CDR3 has 15 amino acids. The germline V gene has CDR1 MNHEY and CDR2 SMNVEV (reference sequence). Trimming cost V 4 bases and J 0 bases, with 10 bases left between them.

This CDR3 reads CASSLTGSNTEAFF. The CDR3 nucleotides are TGTGCCAGCAGTCTGACAGGGTCGAACACTGAAGCTTTCTTT. The V gene is TRBV12-3 or TRBV12-4, the J gene TRBJ1-1; TRBD1 matches 7 bases. V lost 5 bases and J lost 1; bases outside the gene matches: 4. CDR3 length: 14 amino acids.

The J gene is TRBJ2-5, the V gene TRBV13, with D possibly being TRBD2 (6 bases). V lost 2 bases to trimming and J lost 2 bases, with 9 bases between them. CDR3 length equals 14 residues. The V gene's germline CDR1 is PRHDT and CDR2 FYEKMQ (reference sequence). The CDR3 DNA is TGTGCCAGCAGCTTACGCCTAGCGCAAGAGACCCAGTACTTC. It yields the protein CASSLRLAQETQYF.

This chain links TRBV6-2 or TRBV6-3 with TRBJ2-1; D call uncertain. V lost 4 bases, J lost 6 bases, and 13 bases lay in between. This CDR3 spans 14 amino acids. Per the germline V gene, CDR1 is MNHEY and CDR2 is SVGEGT. Written as DNA, the CDR3 is TGTGCCAGCAGTTCCTTCTTATTAGGCAATGAGCAGTTCTTC. Translated: CASSSFLLGNEQFF.